This TCR beta chain was retrieved from a study of cytomegalovirus exposure and HLA in healthy donors. With V trimmed by 0 bases and J by 2 bases, 7 bases remained unmatched. The V gene's germline CDR1 is SGHRS and CDR2 YFSETQ. The CDR3 is 17 amino acids. Findings of the study overall: Analysis was carried out at a later point, and it linked a missense DCLRE1C variant to TCR beta V- and J-gene trimming. Indistinguishability led to the exclusion of some V segments, TRBV6-2 and TRBV6-3 included. Later work showed greater clonal expansion in HLA-associated TCR beta chains than in equally common others.

Use of 60 Vbeta and 13 Jbeta primers characterized the PCR. Measured with immunoSEQ multiplex PCR; TCRdb has only the in-frame clones, and not every one. The sample has some 180,000 clones, about four fifths seen once; the top ten hold 1.5% to 2%. As concerns this clone: What it binds is unknown.

Sequenced: PBMCs. This chain connects TRBV5-1 to TRBJ2-1, with 8 bases fitting TRBD2. This clonotype originated in a man aged 40-50 years in good health and CMV-seropositive. CDR3 protein: CASSLAKLAGTYNEQFF. The CDR3 DNA is TGCGCCAGCAGCTTGGCCAAGCTAGCGGGCACCTACAATGAGCAGTTCTTC. The full variable domain, with the rest looked up from reference TRBV5-1 and TRBJ2-1, is KAGVTQTPRYLIKTRGQQVTLSCSPISGHRSVSWYQQTPGQGLQFLFEYFSETQRNKGNFPGRFSGRQFSNSRSEMNVSTLELGDSALYLCASSLAKLAGTYNEQFFGPGTRLTVL.